These 5 T cell receptor beta chains originate from one sample sequenced in a study of CXCR3-negative and CXCR3-positive naive CD8 T cells. Broader study findings: When CXCR3-positive naive cells were set against CXCR3-negative naive cells, the former had more hydrophobic TRB CDR3s.

The TRB cDNA libraries were prepared by 5' RACE with UMI labels. TCRdb processed the 5' RACE reads again and assigns one entry to each CDR3 protein, with no DNA. Its table lists tens of thousands of distinct CDR3 sequences. No antigen has been assigned to these receptors. Sequenced sample: naive CXCR3+ CD8+ T cells from blood. Subset: CD45RO-CCR7+CD27+CD95- naive CD8+ T cells expressing CXCR3 (TNR3+). These receptors were taken from a human donor in good health. Some clones in this sample may be carry-over from other donors' samples.

The chain recombines TRBV28 with TRBJ1-5; TCRdb outputs TRBD1, but without DNA this stays unchecked. Germline V gene lookup returns CDR1 MDHEN and CDR2 SYDVKM. The length of the CDR3 is 17 residues. CDR3 sequence reads: CASSSKREAYSNQPQHF.

This chain joins TRBV12-3 or TRBV12-4 and TRBJ2-5; TCRdb proposes TRBD1, but this gene call is untestable without DNA. This CDR3 is built from 15 residues. CDR3 region: CASTHFAGPRETQYF.

The chain links TRBV29-1 to TRBJ2-1; the D gene TCRdb calls, TRBD2, cannot be checked with no DNA. The CDR3 consists of 12 residues. Germline CDR1 and CDR2: SQVTM and ANQGSEA. The CDR3 region is CSVEEGDNEQFF.

The chain links TRBV7-9 to TRBJ2-1; TCRdb returns TRBD1, unconfirmable since there is no DNA. This CDR3 has 16 amino acids. Looked up from germline, CDR1 is SEHNR and CDR2 is FQNEAQ (reference sequence). CDR3 residues: CASSPVDRGSYNEQFF.

V gene TRBV2 combines with J gene TRBJ2-7; lacking DNA, the TRBD1 call made by TCRdb goes unchecked. The germline V gene encodes CDR1 SNHLY and CDR2 FYNNEI. The CDR3 is 12 amino acids. The CDR3 loop reads CASNRGEFEQYF.